One and the same sample provided the 20 T cell receptor beta chains below, sequenced in a study of blood T cell repertoires in COVID-19. The protocol was immunoSEQ multiplex PCR, while the TCRdb copy is restricted to in-frame clones and leaves out a portion. The repertoire has roughly 200,000 clones, 89% of them found once; the top ten carry roughly 6.7%. Sequencing input: peripheral blood. These receptors came from a man aged 40-49 years with acute or convalescent COVID-19.

This rearrangement joins TRBV7-2 to TRBJ1-6; D perhaps matches TRBD1 (6 bases). Trimming removed 8 bases at V and 6 bases at J, with 17 bases between. From germline, CDR1 is SGHTA and CDR2 FQGNSA. This CDR3 contains 15 residues. CDR3 region: CASSGGQAVNSPLHF. CDR3 coding DNA: TGTGCCAGCTCCGGGGGGCAGGCCGTTAATTCACCCCTCCACTTT.

This clone was counted only a few times. V is TRBV5-6 and J is TRBJ2-7; the match to TRBD1 covers 9 bases. The CDR3 is 16 residues long. Germline assignment: CDR1 SGHDT and CDR2 YYEEEE. The V gene end was trimmed by 3 bases and the J gene end by 3 bases; junction bases not matched to a gene: 10. The CDR3 sequence is CASSSLGTGRVYEQYF. The CDR3 region has the DNA TGTGCCAGCAGCTCTCTAGGGACAGGGAGGGTCTACGAGCAGTACTTC.

The CDR3 bases are TGTGCCAGCAGCCCCGGGACAGCTATCTATGGCTACACCTTC. Its protein is CASSPGTAIYGYTF. The chain joins TRBV6-2 or TRBV6-3 to TRBJ1-2; 7 positions agree with TRBD1. The CDR3 totals 14 residues. In germline, CDR1 is MNHEY, CDR2 SVGEGT. V lost 6 bases, J lost 4 bases, and 8 bases stayed unmatched.

J is TRBJ2-1 and V is TRBV15; 11 bases align to TRBD2. Per germline, CDR1 LNHNV and CDR2 YYDKDF (reference sequence). The CDR3 extends over 15 amino acids. V gave up 2 bases and J gave up 4 bases; unmatched junction bases: 1. The CDR3 here is CATSRRLAGYNEQFF. The CDR3 DNA sequence: TGTGCCACCAGCAGAAGACTAGCGGGGTACAATGAGCAGTTCTTC.

J is TRBJ2-5 and V is TRBV3-1 (or the pseudogene TRBV3-2); 7 positions match TRBD1. V shed 3 bases, J shed 2 bases, and the junction held 9 bases outside the gene matches. The CDR3 consists of 16 residues. Germline V gene lookup returns CDR1 LGHDT and CDR2 YNNKEL (reference sequence). In DNA, the CDR3 is TGTGCCAGCAGCCATTTACAGGGGAAAGTACAAGAGACCCAGTACTTC. It translates to CASSHLQGKVQETQYF.

The chain has TRBV7-6 and TRBJ2-7, with 8 bases identical to TRBD1. V lost 5 bases, J lost 4 bases, and 13 bases stayed unmatched. Germline V CDR1 and CDR2: SGHVS, FNYEAQ. The CDR3 totals 16 residues. CDR3 in amino acids: CASSPTSDRGGYEQYF. The CDR3 DNA reads as TGTGCCAGCAGCCCCACAAGCGACAGGGGTGGGTACGAGCAGTACTTC. The full variable domain, with the rest looked up from reference TRBV7-6 and TRBJ2-7, is GAGVSQSPRYKVTKRGQDVALRCDPISGHVSLYWYRQALGQGPEFLTYFNYEAQQDKSGLPNDRFSAERPEGSISTLTIQRTEQRDSAMYRCASSPTSDRGGYEQYFGPGTRLTVT.

This clone was counted only a few times. The chain employs TRBV5-4 and TRBJ2-2; 8 nucleotides agree with TRBD1. CDR3 length: 15 residues. Per germline, CDR1 SGHNT and CDR2 YYREEE (reference sequence). Trimming took 5 bases from V and 4 from J; bases not matched to a gene: 7. The CDR3 coding sequence is TGTGCCAGCAGTCAGGGGGCGCGGATCACCGGGGAGCTGTTTTTT. Protein: CASSQGARITGELFF.

V and J are TRBV7-2 and TRBJ2-1; D ambiguous. The CDR3 sequence is 14 residues long. Between the trimmed V and J ends, which lost 5 bases and 0 bases, there was a span of 8 bases. Germline CDR1 reads SGHTA; CDR2 reads FQGNSA. CDR3 bases: TGTGCCAGCAGCCAGATCCACTCCTACAATGAGCAGTTCTTC. Its translation is CASSQIHSYNEQFF.

The chain is built from TRBV6-6 and TRBJ1-1; 12 bases are a match to TRBD1. The CDR3 is 18 residues long. Germline trimming cut 5 bases from V and 2 bases from J; bases unmatched to any gene: 12. Looked up from germline, CDR1 is MNHNY and CDR2 is SVGAGI (reference sequence). The chain's CDR3 is CASSQHTGTGGANTEAFF. The CDR3 coding sequence is TGTGCCAGCAGTCAACACACCGGGACAGGGGGCGCCAACACTGAAGCTTTCTTT.

This sequence joins TRBV12-3 or TRBV12-4 and TRBJ1-2; D unclear. V was pared by 7 bases and J by 6 bases, with 15 bases between. CDR3 size: 13 residues. CDR3 amino acids: CASTTPGGHGYTF. In nucleotides, the CDR3 is TGTGCCAGCACCACGCCAGGTGGCCATGGCTACACCTTC.

CDR3 sequence (DNA): TGTGCTAGTGGCATGAGAGGAGGAGGAGAGACCCAGTACTTC. Protein: CASGMRGGGETQYF. The chain employs TRBV12-5 and TRBJ2-5, with a possible D match to TRBD2 (5 bases). V was cut by 6 bases and J by 4 bases, with 15 bases left in between. The CDR3 sequence is 14 residues long. Germline loops: CDR1 LGHNT, CDR2 FRNRAP.

This rearrangement joins TRBV11-2 to TRBJ2-7; TRBD1 matches at 10 bases. This CDR3 contains 15 residues. Germline assignment: CDR1 SGHAT and CDR2 FQNNGV. V lost 5 bases to trimming and J lost 5 bases; unmatched junction nucleotides: 9. The DNA for the CDR3 is TGTGCCAGCAGCCCCGGGACAGGGGACGTCCACGAGCAGTACTTC. This translates into CASSPGTGDVHEQYF.

The gene calls are TRBV5-1 and TRBJ1-2, with 10 bases that match TRBD1. CDR1 and CDR2 from the germline V gene are SGHRS and YFSETQ. The CDR3 length is 14 residues. Unmatched junction bases numbered 8, after V lost 4 bases and J lost 8 bases. The CDR3 DNA sequence: TGCGCCAGCAGCCCAACCGGGACAGGGGTGGGCTACACCTTC. Translating it yields CASSPTGTGVGYTF.

The V call is TRBV29-1, the J call TRBJ2-3; TRBD1 aligns across 7 bases. Germline V CDR1 and CDR2: SQVTM, ANQGSEA. The J segment lost 2 bases and the V segment lost 7 bases, leaving 9 bases of the junction unmatched. CDR3 length: 14 residues. For the CDR3, the DNA is TGCAGCGCTCTAAGGGGGCCTTACACAGATACGCAGTATTTT. It yields the protein CSALRGPYTDTQYF.

The CDR3 bases are TGTGCCAGCAGGATGGGGCAGGGTGGATCCCAGCCCCAGCATTTT. It translates to CASRMGQGGSQPQHF. The rearrangement links TRBV5-5 to TRBJ1-5, with D possibly TRBD1 on 5 matching bases. The germline V and J ends were trimmed by 5 bases and 7 bases, with 19 bases remaining between them. The germline V gene encodes CDR1 SGHKS and CDR2 YYEKEE (reference sequence). This CDR3 is built from 15 residues.

This rearrangement joins TRBV11-2 to TRBJ2-1; D is uncertain. Deletions cut 4 bases from V and 9 bases from J, with 16 bases between. The CDR3 runs 14 residues. The germline V gene encodes CDR1 SGHAT and CDR2 FQNNGV. The CDR3 is CASSSTYRDGEQFF. CDR3 sequence (DNA): TGTGCCAGCAGCTCCACCTATCGAGATGGTGAGCAGTTCTTC.

The V gene is TRBV20-1, the J gene TRBJ2-7, with no clear D. Germline V gene sequence: CDR1 DFQATT, CDR2 SNEGSKA (reference sequence). The CDR3 runs to 13 residues. V lost 3 bases and J lost 2, with 11 bases in between. Here the CDR3 reads CSASSSATYEQYF. CDR3 in DNA: TGCAGTGCTAGTTCCAGCGCTACCTACGAGCAGTACTTC.

The V and J genes are TRBV7-8 and TRBJ1-1; 9 bases line up with TRBD1. Looked up from germline, CDR1 is SGHVS and CDR2 is FQNEAQ. The CDR3 runs to 15 residues. Unmatched junction bases numbered 5, after V lost 5 bases and J lost 1 base. The CDR3 region has the DNA TGTGCCAGCAGCCTATTACAGGGGGCGAACACTGAAGCTTTCTTT. Amino acid sequence: CASSLLQGANTEAFF.

The V and J genes are TRBV7-2 and TRBJ1-2; 11 nucleotides agree with TRBD1. From germline, CDR1 is SGHTA and CDR2 FQGNSA. V dropped 5 bases and J dropped 7; count of bases not matched to a gene: 3. The CDR3 is 13 residues long. CDR3: CASSRDRGVGYTF. The CDR3 DNA reads TGTGCCAGCAGCCGGGACAGGGGGGTTGGCTACACCTTC.

The rearrangement joins TRBV7-2 to TRBJ2-3; a possible D gene is TRBD2 (5 bases). V lost 2 bases and J lost 0, with 9 bases in between. Germline values: CDR1 SGHTA, CDR2 FQGNSA. This CDR3 spans 15 amino acids. CDR3 in DNA: TGTGCCAGCAGCTTAAGCTCGGGGAGCACAGATACGCAGTATTTT. Translation: CASSLSSGSTDTQYF.